What follows is one T cell receptor beta chain and its context. Original processing notes: Researchers report that nucleated cell counts were estimated from reference gene primer amplification. Assay used: immunoSEQ multiplex PCR; TCRdb lists only in-frame clones, some missing. V, J and clone size derive from that table, while D and trimming were established from the DNA sequence. The sample carries under 350,000 clones, 80% to 90% recorded once. Those enrolled, adults aged roughly 18 to 89 years, came from roughly 23 US areas. Germline assignment: CDR1 MDHEN and CDR2 SYDVKM. The junction had 9 bases not matched to a gene; V was cut back by 5 bases and J by 5 bases. The CDR3 extends over 15 amino acids. The sample originates from a study of blood T cell repertoires in COVID-19.

V usage is TRBV28 and J usage is TRBJ1-2; 9 bases match TRBD1. Sequencing was carried out using PBMCs or T cells enriched from blood (not recorded which). The TCR comes from a woman aged 35 to 49 with acute COVID-19. For the CDR3, the DNA is TGTGCCAGCAGTCTGGGCGGGACAGGGCGTTATGGCTACACCTTC. It yields the protein CASSLGGTGRYGYTF.